The rows below give T cell receptor beta chains drawn from one sample of a study of cytomegalovirus exposure and HLA in healthy donors. Here immunoSEQ multiplex PCR was the method, and the copy in TCRdb shows in-frame clones only, minus some. The table gives 40,000 to 55,000 clones; the top ten clones make up roughly 5.5% of it. Sample: PBMCs. The receptors shown here come from a male donor in good health and CMV-seropositive. Each CDR3 is given with its conserved first and last residue. D genes are given only for firm matches.

CDR3 DNA | CDR3 protein | J gene | V gene | D gene
TGTGCCAGCAGCCAAGGTTACGTAGGGGATATGAACACTGAAGCTTTCTTT | CASSQGYVGDMNTEAFF | TRBJ1-1 | TRBV4-2 | -
TGCGCCAGCAGCTTGGAGGTTGCGGCTCGGAGCTCCTACGAGCAGTACTTC | CASSLEVAARSSYEQYF | TRBJ2-7 | TRBV5-1 | -
TGTGCCAGCAGCTTAGCGGGGTTGCCAGTAAATGAGCAGTTCTTC | CASSLAGLPVNEQFF | TRBJ2-1 | TRBV7-3 | -
TGTGCCAGCACCAGAAACTCTGGGGCCAACGTCCTGACTTTC | CASTRNSGANVLTF | TRBJ2-6 | TRBV6-5 | -
TGTGCCAGCAGGGAGACCGGGACAGGGGGCTACGAGCAGTACTTC | CASRETGTGGYEQYF | TRBJ2-7 | TRBV6-5 | TRBD1
TGCGCCAGCACCCCAGGAGCAGGGTTCGGAAACACCATATATTTT | CASTPGAGFGNTIYF | TRBJ1-3 | TRBV5-1 | -
TGTGCCAGCAGGGCATACAGGACAGCCTACGAGCAGTACTTC | CASRAYRTAYEQYF | TRBJ2-7 | TRBV7-2 | -
TGTGCCAGCAGTGGATTCCGACGCGAGGGGCAGTTCTTC | CASSGFRREGQFF | TRBJ2-1 | TRBV6-1 | -
TGTGCCAGCAGCTTACAGGTCGAGACTAGAGATGGCTACACCTTC | CASSLQVETRDGYTF | TRBJ1-2 | TRBV7-9 | -
TGTGCCATCGTCACCAGAGGCGGAGAGACCCAGTACTTC | CAIVTRGGETQYF | TRBJ2-5 | TRBV7-9 | -
TGTGCCAGCAGGGGGACAGACACTGAAGCTTTCTTT | CASRGTDTEAFF | TRBJ1-1 | TRBV6-1 | TRBD1
TGTGCCAGCAGCCCAGGGCGCACAGGGTTTGGGGCCAACGTCCTGACTTTC | CASSPGRTGFGANVLTF | TRBJ2-6 | TRBV11-2 | -
TGCGCCAGCAGCCGGAAGGGGGAGACGAACACTGAAGCTTTCTTT | CASSRKGETNTEAFF | TRBJ1-1 | TRBV4-3 | -
TGTGCCAGCAGCCCAACAGGAATCGCAGTGCACCTCTTC | CASSPTGIAVHLF | TRBJ2-7 | TRBV5-5 | -
TGTGCCACCAGCAGAGATCACAGGGAGAGCGGTCAGCCCCAGCATTTT | CATSRDHRESGQPQHF | TRBJ1-5 | TRBV15 | -
TGTGCCAGCAGCTCTCCAGCGGGGGGGGACACCGGGGAGCTGTTTTTT | CASSSPAGGDTGELFF | TRBJ2-2 | TRBV11-3 | TRBD2
TGTGCCAGCAGGCCTCTAGGGGCTCTCCTCTATGGCTACACCTTC | CASRPLGALLYGYTF | TRBJ1-2 | TRBV6-5 | -
TGTGCCAGCAGCTTCCTGAGGTGGGAAAAACTGTTTTTT | CASSFLRWEKLFF | TRBJ1-4 | TRBV6-1 | -
TGTGCCAGCAGTTTAAGGAGCGGGGGGGTAGCCAAAAACATTCAGTACTTC | CASSLRSGGVAKNIQYF | TRBJ2-4 | TRBV28 | TRBD2
TGTGCCAGCAGTCAGTCGAGGGTGGGTCGCGAGCAGTACTTC | CASSQSRVGREQYF | TRBJ2-7 | TRBV6-5 | -
TGTGCCAGCAGCGTAAGGCTTCGGGGGGGCTCAGGGCTCGAGCAGTACTTC | CASSVRLRGGSGLEQYF | TRBJ2-7 | TRBV9 | TRBD2
TGTGCCAGCAGCTTTTCAGGGCCCTCCTACGAGCAGTACTTC | CASSFSGPSYEQYF | TRBJ2-7 | TRBV7-8 | -
TGTGCCAGCAGCCCGGGACAGGGGAGAACCCAGCCCCAGCATTTT | CASSPGQGRTQPQHF | TRBJ1-5 | TRBV7-8 | TRBD1
TGTGCCAGCAACCGGGACAGAGAGTCGGATACGCAGTATTTT | CASNRDRESDTQYF | TRBJ2-3 | TRBV9 | TRBD1